These 8 T cell receptor beta chains were all obtained from the same sample, sequenced in a study of response to subunit inactivated influenza vaccine. TCRdb reprocessed the RT-PCR reads with MiXCR, giving one entry per CDR3 protein. Among about 780,000 distinct CDR3 sequences listed, approximately 17% were seen once. Here the sequenced sample was PBMCs from blood, taken around 5 days after vaccination. Receptor source: a man in his fifties who received an inactivated influenza vaccine.

The V gene is TRBV6-5, the J gene TRBJ1-1, with unresolved D. This CDR3 is built from 14 residues. Trimming left V 3 bases short and J 4 bases short, with 12 bases between. Germline V gene lookup returns CDR1 MNHEY and CDR2 SVGAGI. CDR3: CASSYRNTGTEAFF. The CDR3 nucleotides are TGTGCCAGCAGTTATAGGAATACCGGCACTGAAGCTTTCTTT.

This clonotype has just a few counts. This sequence joins TRBV5-1 and TRBJ1-1; D not resolved. The length of the CDR3 is 15 residues. The germline V gene has CDR1 SGHRS and CDR2 YFSETQ. V was pared by 5 bases and J by 1 base, with 15 bases between. Here the CDR3 reads CASRPGPTPNTEAFF. CDR3 coding DNA: TGCGCCAGCAGACCCGGGCCAACCCCGAACACTGAAGCTTTCTTT.

V gene TRBV6-2 or TRBV6-3 combines with J gene TRBJ2-5; no reliable D call. V was pared by 5 bases and J by 11 bases, with 12 bases between. Germline V gene data show CDR1 as MNHEY and CDR2 as SVGEGT. The length of the CDR3 is 11 residues. The CDR3 bases are TGTGCCAGCAGTCAACGGACGGCGCAGTACTTC. It specifies CASSQRTAQYF.

This clonotype was seen only a few times. The chain couples TRBV11-2 to TRBJ2-5; no definite D call. Trimming shortened V by 5 bases and J by 2 bases, and 9 bases separated the two germline ends. CDR1 is SGHAT and CDR2 is FQNNGV in the germline V gene. The CDR3 loop spans 13 amino acids. As DNA, the CDR3 is TGTGCCAGCAGCCCGATCCGGCAAGAGACCCAGTACTTC. Residues: CASSPIRQETQYF. The whole variable domain, remainder taken from reference TRBV11-2 and TRBJ2-5, is EAGVAQSPRYKIIEKRQSVAFWCNPISGHATLYWYQQILGQGPKLLIQFQNNGVVDDSQLPKDRFSAERLKGVDSTLKIQPAKLEDSAVYLCASSPIRQETQYFGPGTRLLVL.

This chain's CDR3 is CAIRASGTQGTGELFF. The CDR3 DNA reads TGTGCCATCAGAGCATCCGGGACCCAGGGCACCGGGGAGCTGTTTTTT. V is TRBV10-3 and J is TRBJ2-2, with D possibly being TRBD1 or TRBD2 (5 bases each). This CDR3 contains 16 residues. Germline V gives CDR1 ENHRY, CDR2 SYGVKD. The ends were cut back, 6 bases at V and 4 bases at J, with 18 bases in the middle.

This clonotype was seen repeatedly, ten times or more. The rearrangement links TRBV29-1 to TRBJ2-1; D is perhaps TRBD1 or TRBD2 (5 bases each). Germline assignment: CDR1 SQVTM and CDR2 ANQGSEA. The V end lost 6 bases, the J end lost 5 bases, and 17 bases lay between the germline ends. The CDR3 is 14 residues long. In nucleotides, the CDR3 is TGCAGCGTGTCGGGACGCATACTTGACAATGAGCAGTTCTTC. It codes for CSVSGRILDNEQFF.

This clonotype was found a few times. This sequence joins TRBV12-3 or TRBV12-4 and TRBJ2-1; D is perhaps TRBD1 (5 bases). The CDR3 is 16 residues long. Trimming took 0 bases from V and 5 from J, leaving 14 bases between them. This chain's CDR3 is CASSLAGPLLDNEQFF. The CDR3 DNA reads as TGTGCCAGCAGTTTAGCGGGGCCACTCCTTGACAATGAGCAGTTCTTC.

This clonotype has just a few counts. The rearrangement uses TRBV11-2 and TRBJ2-7; D gene uncertain. The CDR3 is 15 residues long. The V gene lost 5 bases and the J gene lost 0 bases, with 14 bases spanning the gap. Germline CDR1 reads SGHAT; CDR2 reads FQNNGV. The CDR3 loop reads CASSTTDKNSYEQYF. In DNA form, the CDR3 reads TGTGCCAGCAGCACGACTGATAAAAACTCCTACGAGCAGTACTTC. Supplemented by reference TRBV11-2 and TRBJ2-7, the full variable domain reads EAGVAQSPRYKIIEKRQSVAFWCNPISGHATLYWYQQILGQGPKLLIQFQNNGVVDDSQLPKDRFSAERLKGVDSTLKIQPAKLEDSAVYLCASSTTDKNSYEQYFGPGTRLTVT.